The 8 T cell receptor beta chains reported below all come from one sample, sequenced in a study of T cells in Graves' hyperthyroidism and ophthalmopathy. RNA transcripts were the template for amplifying TCR beta CDR3 regions. Initially, a first-round RT-PCR of the TCR CDR3 employed the HTBI primer set. Each CDR3 protein gets one entry after TCRdb re-called the multiplex PCR reads with MiXCR. Seen here are over 500,000 distinct CDR3 sequences, more than 15% observed once, and the top ten hold approximately 15%. Specimen: blood. The receptors stem from a woman aged 18-29 years with Graves' ophthalmopathy.

The chain links TRBV11-3 to TRBJ2-3; D is uncertain. This CDR3 has 16 residues. V dropped 1 base and J dropped 4 bases, with 15 bases sitting between them. The V gene's germline CDR1 is SGHNT and CDR2 YENEEA. CDR3 protein: CASSLGVAGPADTQYF. CDR3 DNA: TGTGCCAGCAGCTTAGGGGTAGCAGGCCCGGCAGATACGCAGTATTTT. Filled out from reference TRBV11-3 and TRBJ2-3, the complete variable domain reads EAGVVQSPRYKIIEKKQPVAFWCNPISGHNTLYWYLQNLGQGPELLIRYENEEAVDDSQLPKDRFSAERLKGVDSTLKIQPAELGDSAVYLCASSLGVAGPADTQYFGPGTRLTVL.

The chain links TRBV6-2 or TRBV6-3 to TRBJ2-7, with 12 bases aligning to TRBD2. Germline CDR1 MNHEY, CDR2 SVGEGT. The junction had 11 bases not matched to a gene; V was cut back by 5 bases and J by 6 bases. The CDR3 consists of 16 residues. For the CDR3, the DNA is TGTGCCAGCAGTCGCTCGACTAGCGGGAGTTTTGCCGAGCAGTACTTC. Amino acid sequence: CASSRSTSGSFAEQYF.

At least ten counts were recorded for this clonotype. V is TRBV29-1 and J is TRBJ2-1, with D uncertain. Per the germline V gene, CDR1 is SQVTM and CDR2 is ANQGSEA. Trimming removed 6 bases from V and 0 bases from J, with 18 bases in between. This CDR3 comprises 16 residues. CDR3 sequence (DNA): TGCAGCGTCCAATTCCGGACGGTTAGCTCCTACAATGAGCAGTTCTTC. Protein: CSVQFRTVSSYNEQFF.

This clonotype turned up a few times. The V call is TRBV9, the J call TRBJ2-5, with D perhaps matching TRBD2 (6 bases). CDR3 length equals 15 residues. Trimming took 4 bases from V and 4 from J, leaving 17 bases between them. The germline V gene encodes CDR1 SGDLS and CDR2 YYNGEE. In DNA form, the CDR3 reads TGTGCCAGCAGCATCCGGGACTCGATTACAGAGACCCAGTACTTC. Its translation is CASSIRDSITETQYF.

This chain links TRBV27 with TRBJ2-1, with 12 bases lining up with TRBD2. CDR1 is MNHEY and CDR2 is SMNVEV in the germline V gene (reference sequence). The CDR3 covers 17 residues. V shed 4 bases, J shed 7 bases, and the junction held 11 bases outside the gene matches. DNA of the CDR3: TGTGCCAGCAGTTCGGTTCTGACTAGCGGGAGTACAAATGAGCAGTTCTTC. The encoded protein is CASSSVLTSGSTNEQFF.

This clonotype was seen at least ten times. The genes are TRBV7-2 and TRBJ2-7, with D maybe TRBD2 (5 bases). CDR3 length: 14 amino acids. Germline V gene sequence: CDR1 SGHTA, CDR2 FQGNSA. Trimming took off 4 bases at V and 2 bases at J, with 12 bases between the two ends. For the CDR3, the DNA is TGTGCCAGCAGCTCAGATCTCGGGGCCTACGAGCAGTACTTC. Its translation: CASSSDLGAYEQYF.

The table lists this clonotype with many counts. The chain has TRBV27 and TRBJ1-2; TRBD1 is a possible D gene (6 bases). V was cut by 3 bases and J by 3 bases, with 20 bases left in between. Looked up from germline, CDR1 is MNHEY and CDR2 is SMNVEV (reference sequence). The CDR3 covers 17 residues. CDR3 bases: TGTGCCAGCAGTTTTGCGGACAGCTTACCCCTGGACTATGGCTACACCTTC. Its translation is CASSFADSLPLDYGYTF.

This clonotype has just one count. A much larger clone differs from this one at a single base, so this may be a read error. The chain couples TRBV10-3 to TRBJ2-5, with TRBD2 matching over 7 bases. V lost 2 bases to trimming and J lost 4 bases; unmatched junction nucleotides: 19. Germline V lookup: CDR1 ENHRY, CDR2 SYGVKD. The CDR3 is made up of 19 amino acids. CDR3 nucleotide sequence: TGTGCCATCAGTGAGACCCCGGGACTATCGGGATCGGGAGCAGAGACCCAGTACTTC. It encodes CAISETPGLSGSGAETQYF.